This T cell receptor beta chain derives from a study of blood T cell repertoires in COVID-19. At the level of the study: Sites across the United States, Italy and Spain contributed samples from acute and convalescent COVID-19. The analysed material was cDNA or gDNA that came from T cells, B-cell-depleted T cells, or PBMCs.

V lost 8 bases and J 2 bases, leaving 18 bases between the germline ends. The CDR3 spans 15 residues. Germline CDR1 LGHDT, CDR2 YNNKEL (reference sequence). Methods used by the authors: Counts of nucleated cells, estimated from reference gene primer amplification, were obtained. Repertoires were generated with immunoSEQ multiplex PCR, while TCRdb's copy carries only in-frame clones and drops some. For V, J and clone size, that table is used; D and trimming come from the DNA. Of some 200,000 clones in the sample, 65% to 90% are singletons; the top ten hold 5.9%. The chain couples TRBV3-1 (or the pseudogene TRBV3-2) to TRBJ2-5; D perhaps matches TRBD2 (7 bases). Sequencing was done on a sample of peripheral blood. The sequence was collected from a man older than 75 with acute or convalescent COVID-19. CDR3 nucleotides: TGTGCCAGCGTCCGGGGGGCGGGATTGCAAGAGACCCAGTACTTC. Its protein product is CASVRGAGLQETQYF.